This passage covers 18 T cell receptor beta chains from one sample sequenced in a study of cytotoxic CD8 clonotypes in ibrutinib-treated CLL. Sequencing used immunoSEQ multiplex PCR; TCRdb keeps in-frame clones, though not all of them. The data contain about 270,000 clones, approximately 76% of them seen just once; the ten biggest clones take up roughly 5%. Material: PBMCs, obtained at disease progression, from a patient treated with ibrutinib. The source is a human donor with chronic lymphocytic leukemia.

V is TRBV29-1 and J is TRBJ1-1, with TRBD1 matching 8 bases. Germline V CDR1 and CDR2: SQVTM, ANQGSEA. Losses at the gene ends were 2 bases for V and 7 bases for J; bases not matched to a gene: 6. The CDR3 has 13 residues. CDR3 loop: CSVETGTGLEAFF. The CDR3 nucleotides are TGCAGCGTTGAAACCGGGACAGGACTTGAAGCTTTCTTT.

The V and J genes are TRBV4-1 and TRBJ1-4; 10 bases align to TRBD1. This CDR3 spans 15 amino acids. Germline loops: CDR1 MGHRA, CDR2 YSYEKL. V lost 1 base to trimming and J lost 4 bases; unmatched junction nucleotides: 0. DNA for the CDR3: TGCGCCAGCAGCCAAGGGGACAGGGGTAATGAAAAACTGTTTTTT. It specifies CASSQGDRGNEKLFF.

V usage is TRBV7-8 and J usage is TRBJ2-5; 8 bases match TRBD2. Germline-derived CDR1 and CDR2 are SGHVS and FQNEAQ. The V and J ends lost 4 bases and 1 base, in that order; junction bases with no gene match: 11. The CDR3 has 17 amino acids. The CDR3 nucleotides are TGTGCCAGCAGCTCGAAGCGGGGGAAGTTACTCCAAGAGACCCAGTACTTC. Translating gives CASSSKRGKLLQETQYF.

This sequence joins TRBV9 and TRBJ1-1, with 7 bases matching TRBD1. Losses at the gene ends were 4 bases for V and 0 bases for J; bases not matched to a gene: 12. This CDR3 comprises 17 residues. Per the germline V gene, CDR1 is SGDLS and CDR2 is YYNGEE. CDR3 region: CASSKKQGILLNTEAFF. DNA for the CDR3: TGTGCCAGCAGCAAGAAACAGGGGATCCTTTTGAACACTGAAGCTTTCTTT.

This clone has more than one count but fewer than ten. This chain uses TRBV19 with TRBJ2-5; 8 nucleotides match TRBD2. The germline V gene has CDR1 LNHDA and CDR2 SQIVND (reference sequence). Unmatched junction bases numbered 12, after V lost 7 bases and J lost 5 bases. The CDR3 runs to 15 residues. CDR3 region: CASKEREFGRETQYF. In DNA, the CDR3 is TGTGCCAGTAAGGAGCGGGAGTTCGGACGGGAGACCCAGTACTTC. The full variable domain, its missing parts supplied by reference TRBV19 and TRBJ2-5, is DGGITQSPKYLFRKEGQNVTLSCEQNLNHDAMYWYRQDPGQGLRLIYYSQIVNDFQKGDIAEGYSVSREKKESFPLTVTSAQKNPTAFYLCASKEREFGRETQYFGPGTRLLVL.

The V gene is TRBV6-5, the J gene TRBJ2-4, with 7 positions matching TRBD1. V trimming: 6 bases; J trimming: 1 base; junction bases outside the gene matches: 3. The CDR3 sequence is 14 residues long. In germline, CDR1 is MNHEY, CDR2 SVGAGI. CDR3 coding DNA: TGTGCCAGCAGCCGACAGGGCGCCAAAAACATTCAGTACTTC. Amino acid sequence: CASSRQGAKNIQYF.

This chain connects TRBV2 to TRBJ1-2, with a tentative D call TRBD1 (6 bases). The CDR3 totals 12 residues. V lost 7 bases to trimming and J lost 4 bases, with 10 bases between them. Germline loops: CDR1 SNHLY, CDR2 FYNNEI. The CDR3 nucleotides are TGTGCCAGCATGACAGGAGTCTATGGCTACACCTTC. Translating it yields CASMTGVYGYTF.

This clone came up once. The chain's CDR3 is CASSFGQLSGANVLTF. Here the CDR3 DNA reads TGTGCCAGTAGTTTCGGACAACTCTCTGGGGCCAACGTCCTGACTTTC. This rearrangement joins TRBV19 to TRBJ2-6, with a tentative D call TRBD1 (5 bases). The V end lost 5 bases, the J end lost 0 bases, and 11 bases lay between the germline ends. This CDR3 region has 16 residues. Germline V gene lookup returns CDR1 LNHDA and CDR2 SQIVND (reference sequence). Based on the CDR3 plus reference TRBV19 and TRBJ2-6, the full variable domain is DGGITQSPKYLFRKEGQNVTLSCEQNLNHDAMYWYRQDPGQGLRLIYYSQIVNDFQKGDIAEGYSVSREKKESFPLTVTSAQKNPTAFYLCASSFGQLSGANVLTFGAGSRLTVL.

The CDR3 region is CASSKSDSSGNTIYF. The DNA of the CDR3 is TGTGCCAGCAGCAAATCGGACAGCTCTGGAAACACCATATATTTT. The genes are TRBV9 and TRBJ1-3, with a tentative D call TRBD1 (6 bases). Per germline, CDR1 SGDLS and CDR2 YYNGEE. The CDR3 runs 15 residues. V lost 4 bases and J lost 0, with 11 bases in between.

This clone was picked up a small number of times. The CDR3 is CAIRGPQTGLGSYEQYF. CDR3 nucleotides: TGTGCCATCAGGGGCCCACAGACAGGCCTCGGGTCCTACGAGCAGTACTTC. J is TRBJ2-7 and V is TRBV10-3, with D tentatively TRBD1 (6 bases). The germline gives CDR1 ENHRY, CDR2 SYGVKD. V lost 6 bases, J lost 1 base, and 22 bases lay in between. The CDR3 has 17 amino acids.

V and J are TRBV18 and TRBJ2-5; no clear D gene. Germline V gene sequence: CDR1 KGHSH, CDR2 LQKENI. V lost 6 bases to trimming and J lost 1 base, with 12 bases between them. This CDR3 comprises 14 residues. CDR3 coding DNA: TGTGCCAGCTCCCCTATGCCTACCCAAGAGACCCAGTACTTC. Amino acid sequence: CASSPMPTQETQYF.

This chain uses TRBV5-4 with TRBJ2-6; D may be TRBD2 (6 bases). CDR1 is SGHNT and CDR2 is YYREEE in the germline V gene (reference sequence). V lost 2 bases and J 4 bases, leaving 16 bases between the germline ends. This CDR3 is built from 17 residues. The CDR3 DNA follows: TGTGCCAGCAGCTTATTCCGGGGGTTGACCGGGGCCAACGTCCTGACTTTC. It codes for CASSLFRGLTGANVLTF.

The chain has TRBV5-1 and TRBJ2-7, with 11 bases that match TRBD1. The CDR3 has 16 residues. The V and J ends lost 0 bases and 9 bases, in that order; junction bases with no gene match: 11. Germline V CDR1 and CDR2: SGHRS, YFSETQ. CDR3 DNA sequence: TGCGCCAGCAGCTTGGGAACCGGGACAGGGGGGGAAAGGCAGTACTTC. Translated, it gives CASSLGTGTGGERQYF.

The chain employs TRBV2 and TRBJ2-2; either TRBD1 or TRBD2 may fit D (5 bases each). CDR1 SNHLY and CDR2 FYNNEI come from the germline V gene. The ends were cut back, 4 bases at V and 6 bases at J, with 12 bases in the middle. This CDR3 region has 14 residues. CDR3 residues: CASSGGFYAGELFF. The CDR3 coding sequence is TGTGCCAGCAGTGGGGGGTTTTATGCCGGGGAGCTGTTTTTT.

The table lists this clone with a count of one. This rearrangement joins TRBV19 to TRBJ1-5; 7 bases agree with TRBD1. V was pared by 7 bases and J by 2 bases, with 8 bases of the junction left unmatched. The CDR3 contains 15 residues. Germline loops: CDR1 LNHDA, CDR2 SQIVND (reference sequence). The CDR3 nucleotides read TGTGCCAGTAAGGGGGCCACGCAGGGCAATCAGCCCCAGCATTTT. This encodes CASKGATQGNQPQHF.

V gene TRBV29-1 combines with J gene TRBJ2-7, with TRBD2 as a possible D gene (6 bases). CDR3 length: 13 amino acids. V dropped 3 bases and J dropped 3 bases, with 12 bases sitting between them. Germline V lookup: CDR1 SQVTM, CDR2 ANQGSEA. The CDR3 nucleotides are TGCAGCGTTGAGAATAGCGGAGACTACGAGCAGTACTTC. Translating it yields CSVENSGDYEQYF.

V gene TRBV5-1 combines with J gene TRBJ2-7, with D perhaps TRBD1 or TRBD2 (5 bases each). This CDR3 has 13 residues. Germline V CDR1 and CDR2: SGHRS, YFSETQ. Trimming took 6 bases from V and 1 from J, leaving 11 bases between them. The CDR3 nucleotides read TGCGCCAGCACCCCTGGGGGTTCCTACGAGCAGTACTTC. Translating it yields CASTPGGSYEQYF.

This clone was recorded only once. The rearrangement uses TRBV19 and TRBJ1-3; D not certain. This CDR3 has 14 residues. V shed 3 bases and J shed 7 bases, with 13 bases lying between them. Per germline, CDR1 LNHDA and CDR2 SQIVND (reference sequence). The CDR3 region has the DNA TGTGCCAGTAGTATCCCAGGATACTCGAACACCATATATTTT. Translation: CASSIPGYSNTIYF. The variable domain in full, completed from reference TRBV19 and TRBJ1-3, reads DGGITQSPKYLFRKEGQNVTLSCEQNLNHDAMYWYRQDPGQGLRLIYYSQIVNDFQKGDIAEGYSVSREKKESFPLTVTSAQKNPTAFYLCASSIPGYSNTIYFGEGSWLTVV.